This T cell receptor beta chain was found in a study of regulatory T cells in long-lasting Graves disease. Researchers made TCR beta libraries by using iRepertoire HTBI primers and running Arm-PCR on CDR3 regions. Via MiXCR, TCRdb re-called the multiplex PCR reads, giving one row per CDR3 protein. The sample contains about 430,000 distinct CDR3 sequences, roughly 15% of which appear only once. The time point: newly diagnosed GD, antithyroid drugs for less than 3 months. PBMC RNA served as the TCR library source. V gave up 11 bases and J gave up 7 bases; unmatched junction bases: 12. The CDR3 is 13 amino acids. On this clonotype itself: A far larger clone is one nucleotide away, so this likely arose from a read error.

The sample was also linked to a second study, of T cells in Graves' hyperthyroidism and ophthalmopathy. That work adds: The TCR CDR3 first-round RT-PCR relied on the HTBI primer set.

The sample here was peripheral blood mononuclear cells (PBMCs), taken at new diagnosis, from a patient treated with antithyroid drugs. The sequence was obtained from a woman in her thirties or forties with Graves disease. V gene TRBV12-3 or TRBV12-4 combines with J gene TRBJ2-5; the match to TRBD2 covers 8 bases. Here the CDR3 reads CAGTSGRVGTQYF. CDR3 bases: TGTGCCGGAACTAGCGGCCGAGTAGGGACCCAGTACTTC.